This T cell receptor (beta chain) was captured by sequencing in a study of CXCR3-negative and CXCR3-positive naive CD8 T cells. Per germline, CDR1 SEHNR and CDR2 FQNEAQ (reference sequence). The length of the CDR3 is 14 residues. Libraries of TRB cDNA were made by 5' RACE and carried UMIs. TCRdb processed the 5' RACE reads again and assigns one entry to each CDR3 protein, with no DNA. The sample totals about 98,000 distinct CDR3 sequences. A remark on this clonotype: What it binds is unknown.

Study-wide findings and caveats: With respect to TRBV-TRBJ usage, naive CXCR3-negative and CXCR3-positive cells were similar; memory differed. Hydrophobicity of TRB CDR3s was greater in CXCR3-positive naive cells than in CXCR3-negative naive cells.

At 300,000 to 350,000 cells each, triplicate sorts were carried out for each CD8+ T cell subset. The clonotype originates from a human donor in good health. Some clones in this sample may be carry-over from other donors' samples. The chain uses TRBV7-9 and TRBJ2-1; TCRdb's D gene call, TRBD2, goes unchecked for lack of DNA. Sequencing used naive CXCR3+ CD8+ T cells from blood. Subset specified: CD45RO-CCR7+CD27+CD95- naive CD8+ T cells expressing CXCR3 (TNR3+). CDR3 sequence reads: CASSSGGLNNEQFF.